Listed here are 22 T cell receptor beta chains from one sample, sequenced in a study of CD8 T cells in ankylosing spondylitis (dated by TCRdb to between 2016 and 2019). What the work shows at the level of the full study, not this receptor alone: A TCR beta motif of fewer than 10 highly homologous amino acid variants appeared characteristic of blood from ankylosing spondylitis patients.

Library method: 5' RACE. TCRdb lists the instrument as Illumina HiSeq 2500. TCRdb trimmed public reads at Q25 via fastp, called clones via MiXCR and kept in-frame beta chains. Each record represents a unique CDR3 protein, reported with the most common genes and DNA among its rows. Across this sample there are approximately 140,000 distinct CDR3 sequences, with about 15% seen only once. Clones ranked in the top ten supply 30% to 35% of the sample. These receptors have no identified antigens. Sequencing input: blood, either unsorted or a sorted T cell fraction (not recorded which). The receptors derive from a male donor with ankylosing spondylitis.

The J gene is TRBJ2-5, the V gene TRBV7-9, with 8 bases that match TRBD1. From germline, CDR1 is SEHNR and CDR2 FQNEAQ (reference sequence). J gave up 3 bases and V 4 bases, and 13 bases lay outside the gene matches. There are 17 residues in the CDR3. The CDR3 DNA reads TGTGCCAGCAGCTCTCCGGGGGCCGTACAGGGGGAAGAGACCCAGTACTTC. Protein sequence: CASSSPGAVQGEETQYF.

The chain couples TRBV23-1 to TRBJ2-2; TRBD2 agrees at 8 bases. TRBV23-1 counts as an open reading frame of uncertain function. The CDR3 has 17 residues. J lost 0 bases, V lost 4 bases, and 7 bases had no gene match. In nucleotides, the CDR3 is TGCGCCAGCAGTCGTTCAGCGGGACTAGCGAACACCGGGGAGCTGTTTTTT. Protein product: CASSRSAGLANTGELFF.

This clonotype appeared a few times. The CDR3 protein is CASSLAHQGYRTEAFF. The CDR3 DNA follows: TGTGCCAGCAGTTTAGCGCACCAGGGGTATAGGACTGAAGCTTTCTTT. The V gene is TRBV12-3 or TRBV12-4, the J gene TRBJ1-1; D may be TRBD1 (6 bases). Trimming pared 0 bases from V and 5 bases from J, leaving 16 bases between. The CDR3 sequence is 16 residues long.

This clonotype was seen a handful of times. The V call is TRBV7-6, the J call TRBJ2-1, with 8 bases identical to TRBD2. Trimming removed 1 base from V and 7 bases from J; junction bases left unmatched: 12. The germline CDR1 and CDR2 sequences are SGHVS and FNYEAQ. The CDR3 is 17 amino acids. The CDR3 sequence: CASSLEWGTSGANEQFF. CDR3 sequence (DNA): TGTGCCAGCAGCTTAGAGTGGGGAACTAGCGGCGCTAATGAGCAGTTCTTC. The whole variable domain, remainder taken from reference TRBV7-6 and TRBJ2-1, is GAGVSQSPRYKVTKRGQDVALRCDPISGHVSLYWYRQALGQGPEFLTYFNYEAQQDKSGLPNDRFSAERPEGSISTLTIQRTEQRDSAMYRCASSLEWGTSGANEQFFGPGTRLTVL.

The table lists this clonotype with a few counts. V gene TRBV12-3 or TRBV12-4 combines with J gene TRBJ2-2; D possibly corresponds to TRBD2 (5 bases). V was cut by 8 bases and J by 6 bases, with 16 bases left in between. There are 14 residues in the CDR3. The CDR3 loop is CASGWASRAGELFF. The CDR3 DNA is TGTGCCAGCGGTTGGGCTAGCCGGGCCGGGGAGCTGTTTTTT.

This clonotype came up many times. V is TRBV27 and J is TRBJ1-1; perhaps TRBD1 as D (5 bases). This CDR3 is built from 14 residues. V was trimmed by 1 base and J by 5 bases, leaving 11 bases between them. The germline CDR1 and CDR2 sequences are MNHEY and SMNVEV (reference sequence). The CDR3 spells CASSLFNRGTEAFF. CDR3 DNA: TGTGCCAGCAGTTTATTCAATCGGGGGACTGAAGCTTTCTTT.

The chain uses TRBV6-2 or TRBV6-3 and TRBJ2-1; D not certain. V was trimmed by 4 bases and J by 7 bases, leaving 5 bases between them. Germline values: CDR1 MNHEY, CDR2 SVGEGT. The CDR3 has 11 residues. The chain's CDR3 is CASSSGNEQFF. The CDR3 DNA follows: TGTGCCAGCAGTTCTGGTAATGAGCAGTTCTTC.

The rearrangement uses TRBV7-8 and TRBJ2-5; tentative D call: TRBD2 (6 bases). The CDR3 sequence is 14 residues long. The germline V and J ends were trimmed by 5 bases and 3 bases, with 13 bases remaining between them. Germline assignment: CDR1 SGHVS and CDR2 FQNEAQ. This chain's CDR3 is CASSTGDWKETQYF. The CDR3 coding sequence is TGTGCCAGCAGCACCGGGGACTGGAAAGAGACCCAGTACTTC.

This clonotype was counted between two and nine times. The V and J genes are TRBV20-1 and TRBJ2-2; D could derive from TRBD1 or TRBD2 (5 bases each). The CDR3 spans 13 residues. CDR1 is DFQATT, CDR2 SNEGSKA, per germline (reference sequence). V lost 1 base and J lost 5, with 8 bases in between. This CDR3 is CSARVGTTGELFF. The CDR3 coding sequence is TGCAGTGCTAGAGTCGGGACGACCGGGGAGCTGTTTTTT.

The table lists this clonotype with a few counts. The V gene is TRBV7-9, the J gene TRBJ2-7; D is unclear. The germline V and J ends were trimmed by 4 bases and 6 bases, with 22 bases remaining between them. Germline loops: CDR1 SEHNR, CDR2 FQNEAQ (reference sequence). This CDR3 contains 16 residues. Here the CDR3 DNA reads TGTGCCAGCAGCTCGGCTCCCCAGGATTTCTACATCGAGCAGTACTTC. This sequence encodes CASSSAPQDFYIEQYF.

The rearrangement joins TRBV7-9 to TRBJ2-1, with D perhaps being TRBD1 or TRBD2 (6 bases each). Trimming removed 8 bases at V and 1 base at J, with 9 bases between. The CDR3 runs to 13 residues. Per germline, CDR1 SEHNR and CDR2 FQNEAQ (reference sequence). The CDR3 nucleotides are TGTGCCAGCGGGGGGCAGTCCTACAATGAGCAGTTCTTC. Translation gives CASGGQSYNEQFF.

This clonotype was seen only a few times. This chain connects TRBV7-2 to TRBJ2-7; 9 bases match TRBD1. The CDR3 spans 14 residues. Per germline, CDR1 SGHTA and CDR2 FQGNSA. Trimming cost V 7 bases and J 2 bases; bases outside gene matches: 6. DNA for the CDR3: TGTGCCAGCACCTACCGGGACAGGGCCTACGAGCAGTACTTC. Its protein product is CASTYRDRAYEQYF.

This clonotype was seen a handful of times. This chain joins TRBV28 and TRBJ2-5; 7 nucleotides agree with TRBD1. This CDR3 spans 19 amino acids. The germline CDR1 and CDR2 sequences are MDHEN and SYDVKM. J gave up 2 bases and V 7 bases, and 22 bases lay outside the gene matches. The CDR3 spells CASTPKLRQTGRGQETQYF. The CDR3 DNA reads as TGTGCCAGCACCCCCAAGTTAAGGCAGACAGGGAGAGGACAAGAGACCCAGTACTTC.

The V and J genes are TRBV4-3 and TRBJ2-7; TRBD1 matches at 8 bases. The trim removed 1 base at V and 0 bases at J, leaving 5 bases unmatched. The CDR3 totals 16 residues. Per germline, CDR1 LGHNA and CDR2 YSLEER. The CDR3 spells CASSQVPGQASYEQYF. Written as DNA, the CDR3 is TGCGCCAGCAGCCAAGTTCCGGGACAGGCCTCCTACGAGCAGTACTTC.

The V and J genes are TRBV27 and TRBJ2-7; 11 bases match TRBD2. V was pared by 3 bases and J by 2 bases, with 3 bases of the junction left unmatched. CDR1 and CDR2 (germline): MNHEY, SMNVEV (reference sequence). The CDR3 contains 15 residues. The CDR3 DNA is TGTGCCAGCAGTTTTGGTAGCGGGAGGGCCTACGAGCAGTACTTC. As protein: CASSFGSGRAYEQYF.

The gene calls are TRBV6-1 and TRBJ2-5, with D hard to call. This CDR3 has 15 residues. Germline assignment: CDR1 MNHNS and CDR2 SASEGT. V dropped 6 bases and J dropped 1 base, with 15 bases sitting between them. The CDR3: CASSVGGDLQETQYF. In nucleotides, the CDR3 is TGTGCCAGCAGCGTTGGCGGAGACCTCCAAGAGACCCAGTACTTC.

The rearrangement joins TRBV2 to TRBJ2-1, with D perhaps TRBD1 (5 bases). Germline V CDR1 and CDR2: SNHLY, FYNNEI. V lost 10 bases, J lost 9 bases, and 16 bases lay in between. The CDR3 length is 12 residues. CDR3 protein: CANHGFDSEQFF. CDR3 DNA sequence: TGTGCCAACCACGGCTTCGACAGTGAGCAGTTCTTC.

The gene calls are TRBV7-6 and TRBJ2-7; possibly TRBD2 for D (5 bases). The CDR3 runs to 16 residues. Germline loops: CDR1 SGHVS, CDR2 FNYEAQ. The V and J ends lost 1 base and 3 bases respectively, with 16 bases between them. In nucleotides, the CDR3 is TGTGCCAGCAGCTTAGGGGTAGGACCGGGAAACTACGAGCAGTACTTC. Protein: CASSLGVGPGNYEQYF.

The V and J genes are TRBV6-4 and TRBJ2-1; TRBD1 aligns across 9 bases. This CDR3 contains 15 residues. Germline V gene lookup returns CDR1 MRHNA and CDR2 SNTAGT. With 0 bases clipped from V and 8 bases from J, the junction kept 5 bases outside the gene matches. CDR3 sequence (DNA): TGTGCCAGCAGTGACTCAGGGACAGGGATATATGAGCAGTTCTTC. The encoded protein is CASSDSGTGIYEQFF.

The chain uses TRBV5-6 and TRBJ2-5; 10 bases map to TRBD1. The J segment lost 2 bases and the V segment lost 4 bases, leaving 5 bases of the junction unmatched. CDR1 is SGHDT, CDR2 YYEEEE, per germline. This CDR3 contains 15 residues. Written as DNA, the CDR3 is TGTGCCAGCAGCATCGACAGGGGGCTTCAAGAGACCCAGTACTTC. Amino acid sequence: CASSIDRGLQETQYF.

This clonotype was counted ten times or more. The V call is TRBV29-1, the J call TRBJ2-3, with D possibly being TRBD1 or TRBD2 (5 bases each). Trimming pared 6 bases from V and 0 bases from J, leaving 10 bases between. This CDR3 has 13 residues. Germline V gene sequence: CDR1 SQVTM, CDR2 ANQGSEA. The CDR3 protein is CSVGRDSTDTQYF. The CDR3 coding sequence is TGCAGCGTGGGTAGGGACAGCACAGATACGCAGTATTTT.

This clonotype came up a few times. At one end, the junction sequence differs from germline, possibly due to a read error. The chain uses TRBV9 and TRBJ2-5, with TRBD2 matching over 10 bases. The germline V gene has CDR1 SGDLS and CDR2 YYNGEE. The CDR3 totals 17 residues. Written as DNA, the CDR3 is TGTGCCAGCACCGAAGATAGCGGGAGGCCCTACCAAGAGACCCAGTATTTC. Translation gives CASTEDSGRPYQETQYF.